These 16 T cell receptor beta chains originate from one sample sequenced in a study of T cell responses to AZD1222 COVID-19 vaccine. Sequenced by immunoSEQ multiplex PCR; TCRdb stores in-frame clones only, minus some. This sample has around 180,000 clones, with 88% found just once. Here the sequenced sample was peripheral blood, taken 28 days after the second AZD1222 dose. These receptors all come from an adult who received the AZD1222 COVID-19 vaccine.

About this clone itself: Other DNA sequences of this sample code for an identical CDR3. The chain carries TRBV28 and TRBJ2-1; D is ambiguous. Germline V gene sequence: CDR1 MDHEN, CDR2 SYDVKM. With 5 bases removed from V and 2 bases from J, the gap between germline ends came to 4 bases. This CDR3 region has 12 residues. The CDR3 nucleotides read TGTGCCAGCAGTCCCGCCTACAATGAGCAGTTCTTC. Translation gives CASSPAYNEQFF. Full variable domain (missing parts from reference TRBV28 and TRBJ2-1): DVKVTQSSRYLVKRTGEKVFLECVQDMDHENMFWYRQDPGLGLRLIYFSYDVKMKEKGDIPEGYSVSREKKERFSLILESASTNQTSMYLCASSPAYNEQFFGPGTRLTVL.

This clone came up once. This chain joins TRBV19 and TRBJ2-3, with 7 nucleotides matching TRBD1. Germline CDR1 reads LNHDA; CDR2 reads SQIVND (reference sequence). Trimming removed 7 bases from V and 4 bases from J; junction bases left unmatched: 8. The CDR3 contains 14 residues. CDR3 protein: CASTLTGPPDTQYF. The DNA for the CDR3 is TGTGCCAGTACTTTGACAGGGCCCCCAGATACGCAGTATTTT.

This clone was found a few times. CDR3 residues: CASSYSGTGSYEQYF. The CDR3 DNA is TGTGCCAGCAGTTACTCCGGGACAGGCTCCTACGAGCAGTACTTC. The chain recombines TRBV6-2 or TRBV6-3 with TRBJ2-7, with 8 bases fitting TRBD1. The V and J ends lost 0 bases and 0 bases, in that order; junction bases with no gene match: 1. The CDR3 loop spans 15 amino acids. Per germline, CDR1 MNHEY and CDR2 SVGEGT.

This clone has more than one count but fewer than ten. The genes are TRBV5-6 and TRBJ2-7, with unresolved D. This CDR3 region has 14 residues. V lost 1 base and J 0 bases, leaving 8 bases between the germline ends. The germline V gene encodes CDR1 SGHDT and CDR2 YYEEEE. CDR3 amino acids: CASSLSLGSYEQYF. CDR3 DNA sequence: TGTGCCAGCAGCTTGAGTCTGGGCTCCTACGAGCAGTACTTC.

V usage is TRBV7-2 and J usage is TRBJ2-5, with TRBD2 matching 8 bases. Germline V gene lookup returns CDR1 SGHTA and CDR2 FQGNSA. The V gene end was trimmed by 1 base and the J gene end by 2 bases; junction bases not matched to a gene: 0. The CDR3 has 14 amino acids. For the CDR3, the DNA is TGTGCCAGCAGCTTAGGACTAGCGCAAGAGACCCAGTACTTC. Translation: CASSLGLAQETQYF.

The DNA of the CDR3 is TGTGCCACCGGGACAGGGTCCTCTGGGGCCAACGTCCTGACTTTC. Translation gives CATGTGSSGANVLTF. The genes are TRBV24-1 and TRBJ2-6, with TRBD1 matching 9 bases. The CDR3 runs 15 residues. Germline CDR1 is KGHDR and CDR2 is SFDVKD. After removal of 9 bases from V and 0 bases from J, the junction contained 2 bases not matched to a gene.

CDR3 nucleotides: TGTGCCAGCAGTCTCTCGGAGTACGAGCAGTACTTC. It specifies CASSLSEYEQYF. The V call is TRBV6-5, the J call TRBJ2-7; no reliable D call. The CDR3 is 12 residues long. V was clipped by 5 bases and J by 4 bases, with 9 bases between them. CDR1 is MNHEY and CDR2 is SVGAGI in the germline V gene.

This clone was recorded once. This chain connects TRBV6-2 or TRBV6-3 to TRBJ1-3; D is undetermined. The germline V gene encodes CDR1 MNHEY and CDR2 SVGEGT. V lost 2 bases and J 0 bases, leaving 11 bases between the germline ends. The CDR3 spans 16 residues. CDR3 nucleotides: TGTGCCAGCAGTTACCGGCGCTCGAGCTCTGGAAACACCATATATTTT. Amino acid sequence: CASSYRRSSSGNTIYF.

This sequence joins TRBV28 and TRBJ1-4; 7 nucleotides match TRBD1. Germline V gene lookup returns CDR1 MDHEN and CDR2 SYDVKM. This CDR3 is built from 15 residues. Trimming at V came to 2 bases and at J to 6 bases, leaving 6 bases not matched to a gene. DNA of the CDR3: TGTGCCAGCAGTTTACAAAGGGGGCTGGATGAAAAACTGTTTTTT. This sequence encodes CASSLQRGLDEKLFF.

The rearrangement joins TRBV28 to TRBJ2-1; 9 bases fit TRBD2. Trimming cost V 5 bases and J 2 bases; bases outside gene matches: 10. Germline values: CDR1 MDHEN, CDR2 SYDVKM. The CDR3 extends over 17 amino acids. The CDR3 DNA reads TGTGCCAGCAGTAAGGGACTAGCCATGGGAGCCTACAATGAGCAGTTCTTC. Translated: CASSKGLAMGAYNEQFF.

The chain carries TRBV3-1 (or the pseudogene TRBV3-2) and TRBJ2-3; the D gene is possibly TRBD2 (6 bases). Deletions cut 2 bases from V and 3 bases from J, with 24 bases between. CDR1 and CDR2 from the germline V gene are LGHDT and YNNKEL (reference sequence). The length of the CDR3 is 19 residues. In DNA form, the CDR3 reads TGTGCCAGCAGCCAACCCCACCGGGACTCACCGGGGAGTACAGATACGCAGTATTTT. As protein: CASSQPHRDSPGSTDTQYF.

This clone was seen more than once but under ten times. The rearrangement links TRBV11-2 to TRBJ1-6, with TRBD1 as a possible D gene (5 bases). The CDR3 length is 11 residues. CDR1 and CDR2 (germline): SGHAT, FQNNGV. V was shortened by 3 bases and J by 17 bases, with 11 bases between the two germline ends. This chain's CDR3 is CASSFRDGFHF. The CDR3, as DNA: TGTGCCAGCAGCTTCCGGGACGGATTCCACTTT.

The CDR3 coding sequence is TGTGCCAGCAGCGTCAAACCGGGACTAGCGGCCTTCGGGGAGCTGTTTTTT. This gives the protein CASSVKPGLAAFGELFF. The rearrangement uses TRBV9 and TRBJ2-2; 11 positions agree with TRBD2. Germline CDR1 SGDLS, CDR2 YYNGEE. With 2 bases clipped from V and 7 bases from J, the junction kept 10 bases outside the gene matches. This CDR3 is built from 17 residues.

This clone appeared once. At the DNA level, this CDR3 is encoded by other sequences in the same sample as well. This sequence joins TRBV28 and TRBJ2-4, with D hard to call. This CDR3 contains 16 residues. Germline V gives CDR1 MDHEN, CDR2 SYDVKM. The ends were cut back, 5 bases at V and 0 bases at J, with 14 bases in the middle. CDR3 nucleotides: TGTGCCAGCAGTCTCCCCGGGTCTTTAGCCAAAAACATTCAGTACTTC. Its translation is CASSLPGSLAKNIQYF.

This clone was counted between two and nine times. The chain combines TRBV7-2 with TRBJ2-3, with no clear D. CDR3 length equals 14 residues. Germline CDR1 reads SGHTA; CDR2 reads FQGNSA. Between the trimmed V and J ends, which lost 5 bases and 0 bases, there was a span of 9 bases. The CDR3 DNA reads TGTGCCAGCAGCCCTTTTGGCAGCACAGATACGCAGTATTTT. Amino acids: CASSPFGSTDTQYF.

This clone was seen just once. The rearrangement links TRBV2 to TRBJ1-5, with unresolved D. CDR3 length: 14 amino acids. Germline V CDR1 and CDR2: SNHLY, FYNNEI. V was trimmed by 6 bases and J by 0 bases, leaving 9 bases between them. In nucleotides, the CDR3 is TGTGCCAGCAGGGTTGGTTATAGCAATCAGCCCCAGCATTTT. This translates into CASRVGYSNQPQHF.